Reported below is one T cell receptor beta chain. Antigen: not known. According to the study, genomic DNA was the template for TCR beta VDJ and CDR3 profiling. TCRdb passed the reads through MiXCR, listing each CDR3 protein once. In the table there are hundreds of thousands of distinct CDR3 sequences, roughly 68% of which are singletons. This specimen belongs to a study of CD8+CD57+ T cells in acquired aplastic anemia. Across the study: Sorted CD4+ and CD8+ cell DNA averaged about 3 ug. Study results and caveats: A significant difference in CD8+ Simpson's diversity between patients and controls was not found.

CDR3 length equals 14 residues. Between the trimmed V and J ends, which lost 6 bases and 0 bases, there was a span of 8 bases. Germline assignment: CDR1 LNHDA and CDR2 SQIVND (reference sequence). This rearrangement joins TRBV19 to TRBJ1-4; D is uncertain. The sequence was collected from a human donor in good health, serving as a control. The sequencing input was sorted CD4+, CD8+, or CD8+CD57+ T cells (not recorded which) from PBMCs. The CDR3 sequence: CASRARTTNEKLFF. The CDR3 DNA sequence: TGTGCCAGTAGAGCCAGGACAACTAATGAAAAACTGTTTTTT.